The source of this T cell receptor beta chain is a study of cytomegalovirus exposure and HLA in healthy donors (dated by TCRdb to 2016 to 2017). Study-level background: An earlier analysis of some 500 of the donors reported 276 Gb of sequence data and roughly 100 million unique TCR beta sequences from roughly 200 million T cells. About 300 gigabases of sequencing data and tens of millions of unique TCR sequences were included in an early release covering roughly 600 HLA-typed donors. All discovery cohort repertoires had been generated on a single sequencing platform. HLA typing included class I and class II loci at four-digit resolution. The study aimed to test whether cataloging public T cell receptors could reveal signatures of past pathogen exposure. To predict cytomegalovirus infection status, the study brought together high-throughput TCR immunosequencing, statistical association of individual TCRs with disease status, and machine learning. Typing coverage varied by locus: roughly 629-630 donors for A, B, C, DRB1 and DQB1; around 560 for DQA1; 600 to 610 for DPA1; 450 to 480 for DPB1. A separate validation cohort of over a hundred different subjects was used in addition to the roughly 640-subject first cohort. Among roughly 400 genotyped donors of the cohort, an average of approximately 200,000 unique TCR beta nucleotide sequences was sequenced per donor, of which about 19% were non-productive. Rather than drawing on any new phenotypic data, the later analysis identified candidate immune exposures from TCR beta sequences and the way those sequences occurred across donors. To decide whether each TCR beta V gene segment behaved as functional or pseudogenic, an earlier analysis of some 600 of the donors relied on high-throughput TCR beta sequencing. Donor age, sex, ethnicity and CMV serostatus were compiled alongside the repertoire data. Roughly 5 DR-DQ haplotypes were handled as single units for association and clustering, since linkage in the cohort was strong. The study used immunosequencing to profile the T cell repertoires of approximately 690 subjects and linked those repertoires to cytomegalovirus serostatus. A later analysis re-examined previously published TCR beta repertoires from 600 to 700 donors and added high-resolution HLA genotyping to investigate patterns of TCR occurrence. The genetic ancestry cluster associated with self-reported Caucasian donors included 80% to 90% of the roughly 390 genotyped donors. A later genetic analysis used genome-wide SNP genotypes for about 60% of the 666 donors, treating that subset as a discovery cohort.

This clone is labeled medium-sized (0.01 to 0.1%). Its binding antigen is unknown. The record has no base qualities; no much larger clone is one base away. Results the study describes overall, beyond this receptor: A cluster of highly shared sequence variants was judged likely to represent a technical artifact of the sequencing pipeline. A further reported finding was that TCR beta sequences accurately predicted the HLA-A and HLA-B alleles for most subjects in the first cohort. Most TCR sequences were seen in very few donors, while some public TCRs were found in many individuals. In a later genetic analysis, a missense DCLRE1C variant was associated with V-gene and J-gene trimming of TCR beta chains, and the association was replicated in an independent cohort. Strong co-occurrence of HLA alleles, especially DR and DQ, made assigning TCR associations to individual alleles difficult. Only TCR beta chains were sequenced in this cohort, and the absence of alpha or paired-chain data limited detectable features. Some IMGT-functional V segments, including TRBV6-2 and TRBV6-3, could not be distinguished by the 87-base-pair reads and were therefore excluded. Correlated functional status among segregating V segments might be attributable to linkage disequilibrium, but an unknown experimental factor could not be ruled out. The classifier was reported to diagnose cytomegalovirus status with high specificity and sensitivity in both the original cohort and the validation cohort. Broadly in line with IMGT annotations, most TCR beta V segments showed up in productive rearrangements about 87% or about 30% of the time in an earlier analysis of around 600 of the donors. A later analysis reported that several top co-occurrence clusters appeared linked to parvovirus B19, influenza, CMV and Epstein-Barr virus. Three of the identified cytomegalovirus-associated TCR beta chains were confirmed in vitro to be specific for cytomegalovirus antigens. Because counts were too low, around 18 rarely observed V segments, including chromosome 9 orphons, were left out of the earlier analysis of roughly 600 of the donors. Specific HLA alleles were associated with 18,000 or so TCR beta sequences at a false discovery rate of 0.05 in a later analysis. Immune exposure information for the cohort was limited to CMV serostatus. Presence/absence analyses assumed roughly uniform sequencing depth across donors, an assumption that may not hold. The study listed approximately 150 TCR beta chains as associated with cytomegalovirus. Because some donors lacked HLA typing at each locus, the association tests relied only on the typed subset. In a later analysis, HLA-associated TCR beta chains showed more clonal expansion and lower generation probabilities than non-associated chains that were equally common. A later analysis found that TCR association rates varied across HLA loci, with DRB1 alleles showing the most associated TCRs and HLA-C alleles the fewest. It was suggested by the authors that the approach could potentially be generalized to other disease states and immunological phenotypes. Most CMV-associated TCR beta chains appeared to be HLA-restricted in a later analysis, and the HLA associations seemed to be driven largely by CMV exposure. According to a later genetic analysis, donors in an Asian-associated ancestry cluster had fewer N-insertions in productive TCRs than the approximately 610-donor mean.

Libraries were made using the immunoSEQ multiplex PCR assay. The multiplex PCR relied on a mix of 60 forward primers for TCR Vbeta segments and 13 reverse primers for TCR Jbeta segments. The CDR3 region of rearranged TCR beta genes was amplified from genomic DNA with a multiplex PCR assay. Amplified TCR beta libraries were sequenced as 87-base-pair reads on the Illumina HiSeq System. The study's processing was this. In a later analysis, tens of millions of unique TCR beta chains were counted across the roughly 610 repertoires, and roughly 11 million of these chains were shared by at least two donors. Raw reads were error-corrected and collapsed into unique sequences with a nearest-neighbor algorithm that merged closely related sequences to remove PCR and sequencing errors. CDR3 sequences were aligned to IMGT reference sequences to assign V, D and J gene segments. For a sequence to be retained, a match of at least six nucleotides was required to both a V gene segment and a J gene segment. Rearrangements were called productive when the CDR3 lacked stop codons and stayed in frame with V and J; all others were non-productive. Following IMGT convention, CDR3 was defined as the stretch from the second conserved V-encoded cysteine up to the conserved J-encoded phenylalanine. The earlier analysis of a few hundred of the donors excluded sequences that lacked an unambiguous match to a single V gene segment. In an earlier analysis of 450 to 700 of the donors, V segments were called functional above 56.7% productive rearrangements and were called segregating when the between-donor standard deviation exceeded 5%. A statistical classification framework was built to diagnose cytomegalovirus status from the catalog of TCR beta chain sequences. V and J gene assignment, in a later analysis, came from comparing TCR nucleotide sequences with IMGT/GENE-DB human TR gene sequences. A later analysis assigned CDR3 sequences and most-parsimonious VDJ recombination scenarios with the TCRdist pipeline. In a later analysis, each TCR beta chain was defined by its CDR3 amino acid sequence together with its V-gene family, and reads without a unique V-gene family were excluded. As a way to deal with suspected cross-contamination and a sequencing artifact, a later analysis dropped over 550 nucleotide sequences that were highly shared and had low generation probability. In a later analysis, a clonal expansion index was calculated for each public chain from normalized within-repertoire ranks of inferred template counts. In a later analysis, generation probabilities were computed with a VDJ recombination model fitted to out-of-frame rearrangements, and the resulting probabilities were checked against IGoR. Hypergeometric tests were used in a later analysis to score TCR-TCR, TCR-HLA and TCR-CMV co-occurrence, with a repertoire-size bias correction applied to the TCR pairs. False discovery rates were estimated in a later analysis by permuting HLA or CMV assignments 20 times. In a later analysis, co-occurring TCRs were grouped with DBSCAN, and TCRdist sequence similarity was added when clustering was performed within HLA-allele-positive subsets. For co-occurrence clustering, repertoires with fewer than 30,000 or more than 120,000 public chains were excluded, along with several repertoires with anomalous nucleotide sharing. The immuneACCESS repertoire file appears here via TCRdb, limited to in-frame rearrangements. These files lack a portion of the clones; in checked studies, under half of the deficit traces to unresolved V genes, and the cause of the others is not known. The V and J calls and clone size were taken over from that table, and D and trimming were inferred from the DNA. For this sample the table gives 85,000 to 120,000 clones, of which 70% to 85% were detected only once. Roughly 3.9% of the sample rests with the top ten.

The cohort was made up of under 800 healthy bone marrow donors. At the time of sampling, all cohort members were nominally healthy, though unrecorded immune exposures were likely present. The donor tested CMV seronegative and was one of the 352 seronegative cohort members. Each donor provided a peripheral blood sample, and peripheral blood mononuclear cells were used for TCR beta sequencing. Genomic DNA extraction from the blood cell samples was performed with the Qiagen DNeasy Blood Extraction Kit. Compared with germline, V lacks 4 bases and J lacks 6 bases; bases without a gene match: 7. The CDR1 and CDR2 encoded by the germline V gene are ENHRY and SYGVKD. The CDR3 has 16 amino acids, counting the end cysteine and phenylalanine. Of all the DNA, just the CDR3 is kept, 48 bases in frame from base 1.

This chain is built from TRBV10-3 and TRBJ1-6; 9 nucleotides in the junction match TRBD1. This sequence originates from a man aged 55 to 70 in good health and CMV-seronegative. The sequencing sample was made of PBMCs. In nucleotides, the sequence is TGTGCCATCAGTGGGGCCGGACAGGGGATTAATTCACCCCTCCACTTT. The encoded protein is CAISGAGQGINSPLHF.